The 29 T cell receptor beta chains below come from one sample, sequenced in a study of cytomegalovirus exposure and HLA in healthy donors. PCR used 60 Vbeta primers and 13 Jbeta primers. Here immunoSEQ multiplex PCR was the method, and the copy in TCRdb shows in-frame clones only, minus some. The data hold about 190,000 clones, with more than 65% observed a single time. Sequencing used PBMCs. These receptors came from a woman aged 25 to 45 in good health and CMV-seropositive.

The rearrangement uses TRBV29-1 and TRBJ1-2, with TRBD1 matching over 10 bases. CDR3 length equals 12 residues. Germline CDR1 SQVTM, CDR2 ANQGSEA. Trimming cost V 7 bases and J 7 bases; bases outside gene matches: 6. CDR3 DNA sequence: TGCAGCGGATTGACAGGGGGCAGTGGCTACACCTTC. Its protein is CSGLTGGSGYTF. The entire variable domain, with the rest obtained from reference TRBV29-1 and TRBJ1-2, is as follows: SAVISQKPSRDICQRGTSLTIQCQVDSQVTMMFWYRQQPGQSLTLIATANQGSEATYESGFVIDKFPISRPNLTFSTLTVSNMSPEDSSIYLCSGLTGGSGYTFGSGTRLTVV.

This sequence joins TRBV23-1 and TRBJ2-7; perhaps TRBD2 as D (5 bases). TRBV23-1 is assigned to the ORF class and has an uncertain function. Trimming removed 2 bases at V and 4 bases at J, with 15 bases between. The length of the CDR3 is 15 residues. The CDR3 coding sequence is TGCGCCAGCAGTCAAGGACTCCCGGATGGGTACGAGCAGTACTTC. Translating gives CASSQGLPDGYEQYF.

This clone was found a few times. This chain joins TRBV7-9 and TRBJ2-3, with 7 bases identical to TRBD2. The CDR3 is 15 residues long. Unmatched junction bases numbered 3, after V lost 1 base and J lost 2 bases. Germline loops: CDR1 SEHNR, CDR2 FQNEAQ (reference sequence). The CDR3 DNA is TGTGCCAGCAGCTTAGGGACTAGTCTCACAGATACGCAGTATTTT. As protein: CASSLGTSLTDTQYF.

The rearrangement joins TRBV5-6 to TRBJ2-6; 9 bases line up with TRBD1. From germline, CDR1 is SGHDT and CDR2 YYEEEE. J lost 0 bases, V lost 4 bases, and 11 bases had no gene match. This CDR3 is built from 19 residues. CDR3 DNA sequence: TGTGCCAGCAGCCCCCGGCGACAGGGGGGCTACTCTGGGGCCAACGTCCTGACTTTC. Its translation is CASSPRRQGGYSGANVLTF.

The gene calls are TRBV10-3 and TRBJ1-5, with D perhaps TRBD1 (5 bases). Between the trimmed V and J ends, which lost 8 bases and 5 bases, there was a span of 10 bases. This CDR3 has 12 residues. Looked up from germline, CDR1 is ENHRY and CDR2 is SYGVKD. CDR3 in amino acids: CAIVVGHQPQHF. For the CDR3, the DNA is TGTGCCATCGTTGTGGGGCATCAGCCCCAGCATTTT.

The V and J genes are TRBV15 and TRBJ1-1; TRBD1 is a possible D gene (6 bases). In germline, CDR1 is LNHNV, CDR2 YYDKDF (reference sequence). The germline V and J ends were trimmed by 5 bases and 2 bases, with 15 bases remaining between them. The CDR3 loop spans 15 amino acids. The CDR3 reads CATSQDGQSNTEAFF. The DNA of the CDR3 is TGTGCCACCAGCCAGGATGGACAGTCAAACACTGAAGCTTTCTTT.

This clone was seen a few times. This chain connects TRBV7-2 to TRBJ2-5; D unresolved. CDR3 size: 14 residues. CDR1 SGHTA and CDR2 FQGNSA come from the germline V gene. V shed 2 bases and J shed 4 bases, with 11 bases lying between them. The CDR3 protein is CASSLIALPETQYF. Written as DNA, the CDR3 is TGTGCCAGCAGCTTAATCGCGCTCCCAGAGACCCAGTACTTC.

The DNA of the CDR3 is TGCAGCGCCAGCGGGTTCGGTGAGCAGTTCTTC. Residues: CSASGFGEQFF. J is TRBJ2-1 and V is TRBV29-1; possible D gene TRBD2, 6 bases. The CDR3 covers 11 residues. The ends were cut back, 7 bases at V and 9 bases at J, with 13 bases in the middle. Germline V lookup: CDR1 SQVTM, CDR2 ANQGSEA.

V gene TRBV9 combines with J gene TRBJ2-7; 9 positions agree with TRBD1. Germline trimming cut 3 bases from V and 1 base from J; bases unmatched to any gene: 5. The germline V gene encodes CDR1 SGDLS and CDR2 YYNGEE. This CDR3 is 15 amino acids long. The CDR3 region has the DNA TGTGCCAGCAGCGGGGCCGGGACAGGGTCCTACGAGCAGTACTTC. It translates to CASSGAGTGSYEQYF.

V and J are TRBV18 and TRBJ1-6, with D perhaps TRBD1 (6 bases). Germline CDR1 reads KGHSH; CDR2 reads LQKENI. This CDR3 has 14 residues. With 3 bases removed from V and 10 bases from J, the gap between germline ends came to 13 bases. The CDR3, as DNA: TGTGCCAGCTCACCGAGGGACAAACAATCACCCCTCCACTTT. This sequence encodes CASSPRDKQSPLHF. The whole variable domain, filled in from reference TRBV18 and TRBJ1-6, reads NAGVMQNPRHLVRRRGQEARLRCSPMKGHSHVYWYRQLPEEGLKFMVYLQKENIIDESGMPKERFSAEFPKEGPSILRIQQVVRGDSAAYFCASSPRDKQSPLHFGNGTRLTVT.

This clone showed up just a few times. The rearrangement links TRBV19 to TRBJ1-5; the match to TRBD1 covers 9 bases. CDR1 and CDR2 (germline): LNHDA, SQIVND (reference sequence). Trimming removed 6 bases from V and 2 bases from J; junction bases left unmatched: 8. This CDR3 has 16 amino acids. The CDR3 DNA follows: TGTGCCAGTAGATTGGACAGGGGTATAGGCAATCAGCCCCAGCATTTT. Protein sequence: CASRLDRGIGNQPQHF.

The V and J genes are TRBV18 and TRBJ1-5; 9 bases match TRBD1. V lost 6 bases to trimming and J lost 5 bases; unmatched junction nucleotides: 8. CDR3 length: 15 residues. From germline, CDR1 is KGHSH and CDR2 LQKENI. The chain's CDR3 is CASSQLRQGDQPQHF. The CDR3 DNA is TGTGCCAGCTCGCAACTACGACAGGGGGATCAGCCCCAGCATTTT.

This rearrangement joins TRBV5-8 to TRBJ2-7; no clear D. Trimming cost V 3 bases and J 2 bases, with 12 bases left between them. The CDR3 is 14 residues long. Germline CDR1 reads SGHTS; CDR2 reads YDEGEE. In DNA, the CDR3 is TGTGCCAGCAGCTACGAACAATCGACCTACGAGCAGTACTTC. It is translated as CASSYEQSTYEQYF.

The chain employs TRBV29-1 and TRBJ2-7; tentatively, D is TRBD1 (5 bases). V lost 7 bases and J 2 bases, leaving 12 bases between the germline ends. This CDR3 spans 12 amino acids. The V gene's germline CDR1 is SQVTM and CDR2 ANQGSEA. The CDR3, as DNA: TGCAGCGCAGGGCTGCAAGCCTACGAGCAGTACTTC. Its translation is CSAGLQAYEQYF.

The chain joins TRBV7-8 to TRBJ1-5; TRBD1 matches 8 bases. The CDR3 consists of 17 residues. V dropped 4 bases and J dropped 7; count of bases not matched to a gene: 15. CDR1 SGHVS and CDR2 FQNEAQ come from the germline V gene. CDR3 region: CASSYLTGESFYQPQHF. CDR3 nucleotides: TGTGCCAGCAGCTACCTGACAGGGGAGAGTTTCTACCAGCCCCAGCATTTT.

Here the CDR3 DNA reads TGTGCCAGCAGTAGGGGAATTAACTATGGCTACACCTTC. It codes for CASSRGINYGYTF. V gene TRBV6-1 combines with J gene TRBJ1-2, with a tentative D call TRBD1 (5 bases). Deletions cut 5 bases from V and 1 base from J, with 8 bases between. CDR1 is MNHNS and CDR2 is SASEGT in the germline V gene. The CDR3 consists of 13 residues.

The chain uses TRBV7-2 and TRBJ2-1, with 8 bases lining up with TRBD2. Germline CDR1 is SGHTA and CDR2 is FQGNSA. J was trimmed by 6 bases and V by 4 bases; bases with no gene match: 5. The CDR3 is made up of 14 amino acids. The CDR3 loop is CASSSGTRGNEQFF. In DNA form, the CDR3 reads TGTGCCAGCAGCTCCGGGACTAGGGGCAATGAGCAGTTCTTC.

The V call is TRBV28, the J call TRBJ2-7; the match to TRBD2 covers 11 bases. Unmatched junction bases numbered 2, after V lost 2 bases and J lost 2 bases. Germline V gene data show CDR1 as MDHEN and CDR2 as SYDVKM. The CDR3 is 15 residues long. The CDR3 region is CASSLIAGGAYEQYF. The CDR3 DNA follows: TGTGCCAGCAGTTTAATAGCGGGAGGGGCCTACGAGCAGTACTTC.

The chain combines TRBV2 with TRBJ1-4; no reliable D call. CDR1 is SNHLY and CDR2 is FYNNEI in the germline V gene. V lost 8 bases to trimming and J lost 3 bases, with 10 bases between them. The CDR3 runs to 13 residues. The CDR3 DNA reads as TGTGCCAGCGGTAGAAGCCCTAATGAAAAACTGTTTTTT. This gives the protein CASGRSPNEKLFF.

The V and J genes are TRBV6-1 and TRBJ1-2; 7 bases are a match to TRBD1. Unmatched junction bases numbered 8, after V lost 7 bases and J lost 6 bases. The CDR3 extends over 13 amino acids. Germline CDR1 MNHNS, CDR2 SASEGT. As DNA, the CDR3 is TGTGCCAGCACCTTCGACAGGGTCGATGGCTACACCTTC. Translation: CASTFDRVDGYTF.

The genes are TRBV2 and TRBJ2-7, with TRBD2 matching over 7 bases. The CDR3 is 10 residues long. Germline loops: CDR1 SNHLY, CDR2 FYNNEI. The V gene end was trimmed by 8 bases and the J gene end by 9 bases; junction bases not matched to a gene: 4. This CDR3 is CASGEGGQYF. The CDR3 DNA follows: TGTGCCAGCGGGGAGGGAGGGCAGTACTTC. The entire variable domain, with the rest obtained from reference TRBV2 and TRBJ2-7, is as follows: EPEVTQTPSHQVTQMGQEVILRCVPISNHLYFYWYRQILGQKVEFLVSFYNNEISEKSEIFDDQFSVERPDGSNFTLKIRSTKLEDSAMYFCASGEGGQYFGPGTRLTVT.

The chain links TRBV19 to TRBJ1-2; D might be TRBD1 (6 bases). CDR1 is LNHDA, CDR2 SQIVND, per germline (reference sequence). V shed 7 bases and J shed 6 bases, with 18 bases lying between them. The length of the CDR3 is 14 residues. This CDR3 reads CASIAASGEHGYTF. Here the CDR3 DNA reads TGTGCCAGTATCGCCGCATCAGGGGAACATGGCTACACCTTC.

CDR3 bases: TGTGCCAGCAGCCGAGACAGGGGGGGTTTCGAGCAGTACTTC. Translated, it gives CASSRDRGGFEQYF. The rearrangement uses TRBV7-2 and TRBJ2-7; 9 positions match TRBD1. CDR1 is SGHTA and CDR2 is FQGNSA in the germline V gene. This CDR3 comprises 14 residues. The J segment lost 6 bases and the V segment lost 5 bases, leaving 8 bases of the junction unmatched.

This clone was counted a few times. The genes are TRBV7-9 and TRBJ1-2; no firm D call. The CDR3 is 16 residues long. Germline loops: CDR1 SEHNR, CDR2 FQNEAQ (reference sequence). With 5 bases removed from V and 6 bases from J, the gap between germline ends came to 22 bases. For the CDR3, the DNA is TGTGCCAGCAGCGCTCGAAATGCCATGGCCCGCCATGGCTACACCTTC. Translation gives CASSARNAMARHGYTF. Complete variable domain (other parts from reference TRBV7-9 and TRBJ1-2): DTGVSQNPRHKITKRGQNVTFRCDPISEHNRLYWYRQTLGQGPEFLTYFQNEAQLEKSRLLSDRFSAERPKGSFSTLEIQRTEQGDSAMYLCASSARNAMARHGYTFGSGTRLTVV.

The CDR3, as DNA: TGTGCCAGCAGTGCCTTGGGGGGGGGCGGGGATACGCAGTATTTT. Protein sequence: CASSALGGGGDTQYF. V usage is TRBV9 and J usage is TRBJ2-3, with a tentative D call TRBD2 (7 bases). CDR1 SGDLS and CDR2 YYNGEE come from the germline V gene. The V end was cut by 5 bases, the J end by 6 bases, with 19 bases between. The CDR3 sequence is 15 residues long. Looking up the rest from reference TRBV9 and TRBJ2-3 gives the full variable domain: DSGVTQTPKHLITATGQRVTLRCSPRSGDLSVYWYQQSLDQGLQFLIQYYNGEERAKGNILERFSAQQFPDLHSELNLSSLELGDSALYFCASSALGGGGDTQYFGPGTRLTVL.

The chain links TRBV25-1 to TRBJ2-7, with 10 positions matching TRBD2. V lost 5 bases and J lost 2; bases outside the gene matches: 15. CDR1 is MGHDK, CDR2 SYGVNS, per germline. CDR3 length equals 18 residues. This CDR3 reads CASSSGLAAIPLTYEQYF. CDR3 DNA: TGTGCCAGCAGTTCAGGACTAGCGGCCATCCCTCTAACCTACGAGCAGTACTTC.

This chain links TRBV6-6 with TRBJ1-1; the D gene is possibly TRBD1 (5 bases). The V gene's germline CDR1 is MNHNY and CDR2 SVGAGI (reference sequence). Trimming left V 5 bases short and J 4 bases short, with 14 bases between. This CDR3 spans 14 amino acids. The CDR3 DNA follows: TGTGCCAGCAGTCCCCCCGGGGGAGGCACTGAAGCTTTCTTT. Protein: CASSPPGGGTEAFF.

This chain uses TRBV11-2 with TRBJ2-7, with a possible D match to TRBD2 (6 bases). CDR1 SGHAT and CDR2 FQNNGV come from the germline V gene. V was shortened by 0 bases and J by 3 bases, with 15 bases between the two germline ends. This CDR3 region has 16 residues. Written as DNA, the CDR3 is TGTGCCAGCAGCTTAGATAGGGCTAGCGAACACTACGAGCAGTACTTC. Its translation is CASSLDRASEHYEQYF.

The gene calls are TRBV27 and TRBJ1-5; tentative D call: TRBD1 (6 bases). This CDR3 is built from 16 residues. The ends were cut back, 5 bases at V and 1 base at J, with 15 bases in the middle. Germline V gene data show CDR1 as MNHEY and CDR2 as SMNVEV (reference sequence). CDR3 sequence reads: CASSPSGVYSNQPQHF. The CDR3 region has the DNA TGTGCCAGCAGTCCTTCAGGGGTTTACAGCAATCAGCCCCAGCATTTT.